This T cell receptor (beta chain) emerged from a study of T cell responses to AZD1222 COVID-19 vaccine. Findings and limits, study-wide: Sampling that yielded the repertoires occurred only after the peak T cell response. Distributed over spike, vaccine-associated CD4 TCRs predominated at 160-218 and 743-854.

TCRdb keeps only in-frame clones here, not all; method: immunoSEQ multiplex PCR. The sample lists 70,000 to 95,000 clones; about nine tenths were seen once. Second doses at about 4 or about 12 weeks were pooled. A note on this clone: The antigen remains undetermined.

This CDR3 has 12 residues. Trimming took off 4 bases at V and 14 bases at J, with 18 bases between the two ends. The V gene's germline CDR1 is SGDLS and CDR2 YYNGEE. V and J are TRBV9 and TRBJ1-2, with no clear D. This specimen consisted of peripheral blood, obtained 28 days after the second AZD1222 dose. The receptor's source is an adult who received the AZD1222 COVID-19 vaccine. As DNA, the CDR3 is TGTGCCAGCAGCTCCACCGACGGCCCTCGGACCTTC. It codes for CASSSTDGPRTF.